What follows are 10 T cell receptor beta chains derived from one specimen sequenced in a study of Tregs in tolerant kidney transplant recipients. This table comes from immunoSEQ multiplex PCR, and its TCRdb copy is limited to in-frame clones, with some not included. The table shows about 46,000 clones, with 75% to 95% occurring only once. The sample taken for sequencing was Tregs from blood. These receptor sequences come from a human donor in good health.

The DNA for the CDR3 is TGCAGCGTTGAAGATATCACAGGGAGGGATGGCTACACCTTC. It encodes CSVEDITGRDGYTF. The rearrangement links TRBV29-1 to TRBJ1-2, with D possibly matching TRBD1 (6 bases). This CDR3 region has 14 residues. Germline loops: CDR1 SQVTM, CDR2 ANQGSEA. V lost 0 bases and J lost 6, with 14 bases in between. The variable domain in full, completed from reference TRBV29-1 and TRBJ1-2, reads SAVISQKPSRDICQRGTSLTIQCQVDSQVTMMFWYRQQPGQSLTLIATANQGSEATYESGFVIDKFPISRPNLTFSTLTVSNMSPEDSSIYLCSVEDITGRDGYTFGSGTRLTVV.

The chain joins TRBV13 to TRBJ1-4; no reliable D call. The CDR3 runs 15 residues. V was cut by 5 bases and J by 0 bases, with 10 bases left in between. Germline assignment: CDR1 PRHDT and CDR2 FYEKMQ (reference sequence). The CDR3 DNA sequence: TGTGCCAGCAGCCTAAGGAGAACAACTAATGAAAAACTGTTTTTT. Amino acid sequence: CASSLRRTTNEKLFF.

The chain couples TRBV18 to TRBJ1-4, with D possibly being TRBD1 (6 bases). The germline gives CDR1 KGHSH, CDR2 LQKENI. This CDR3 region has 13 residues. V was trimmed by 3 bases and J by 7 bases, leaving 9 bases between them. The CDR3 reads CASSPGAGEKLFF. CDR3 DNA: TGTGCCAGCTCACCGGGGGCTGGTGAAAAACTGTTTTTT.

This clone has only a few counts. This chain uses TRBV10-3 with TRBJ1-1, with a weak D call TRBD1 (6 bases). The V end was cut by 6 bases, the J end by 2 bases, with 16 bases between. This CDR3 spans 15 amino acids. In germline, CDR1 is ENHRY, CDR2 SYGVKD. CDR3: CAIRDSGTPNTEAFF. CDR3 nucleotides: TGTGCCATCAGGGACTCCGGGACACCAAACACTGAAGCTTTCTTT.

The chain employs TRBV30 and TRBJ2-7, with D possibly matching TRBD1 (5 bases). The germline gives CDR1 GTSNPN, CDR2 SVGIG (reference sequence). The V and J ends lost 3 bases and 0 bases respectively, with 9 bases between them. The CDR3 covers 13 residues. The CDR3 protein is CAWSKGISYEQYF. CDR3 sequence (DNA): TGTGCCTGGAGCAAGGGGATCTCCTACGAGCAGTACTTC. Supplemented by reference TRBV30 and TRBJ2-7, the full variable domain reads SQTIHQWPATLVQPVGSPLSLECTVEGTSNPNLYWYRQAAGRGLQLLFYSVGIGQISSEVPQNLSASRPQDRQFILSSKKLLLSDSGFYLCAWSKGISYEQYFGPGTRLTVT.

In its sample, this clone was seen once. The J gene is TRBJ1-6, the V gene TRBV18; unclear D gene. This CDR3 has 14 amino acids. Germline loops: CDR1 KGHSH, CDR2 LQKENI. V was clipped by 2 bases and J by 8 bases, with 10 bases between them. CDR3 coding DNA: TGTGCCAGCTCACCATCGGGGTATGATTCACCCCTCCACTTT. It specifies CASSPSGYDSPLHF.

The gene calls are TRBV6-5 and TRBJ2-3; 10 bases are shared with TRBD2. V was clipped by 6 bases and J by 3 bases; unmatched bases: 6. Germline loops: CDR1 MNHEY, CDR2 SVGAGI. The CDR3 consists of 15 residues. CDR3 loop: CASRSGRASTDTQYF. The CDR3 region has the DNA TGTGCCAGCAGGAGCGGGAGGGCGTCTACAGATACGCAGTATTTT.

This rearrangement joins TRBV19 to TRBJ2-7, with 8 positions matching TRBD2. The CDR3 consists of 15 residues. Germline CDR1 and CDR2: LNHDA and SQIVND (reference sequence). Germline trimming cut 5 bases from V and 3 bases from J; bases unmatched to any gene: 9. CDR3 sequence (DNA): TGTGCCAGTAGTGTGACTGGCGGGGGGATCTACGAGCAGTACTTC. As protein: CASSVTGGGIYEQYF. Full variable domain (outside the CDR3, taken from reference TRBV19 and TRBJ2-7): DGGITQSPKYLFRKEGQNVTLSCEQNLNHDAMYWYRQDPGQGLRLIYYSQIVNDFQKGDIAEGYSVSREKKESFPLTVTSAQKNPTAFYLCASSVTGGGIYEQYFGPGTRLTVT.

Worth noting for this clone: The germline gene is not matched at one end of the junction; a read error may be the cause. This sample also contains other DNA sequences that code for the same CDR3. This chain joins TRBV6-5 and TRBJ2-1; 9 bases are a match to TRBD2. The CDR3 spans 14 residues. Germline V CDR1 and CDR2: MNHEY, SVGAGI. The CDR3 loop is CASSWTSVNNEQFF. Here the CDR3 DNA reads TGCGCCAGCAGTTGGACTAGCGTTAACAATGAGCAGTTCTTC.

This clone was observed once. The chain has TRBV5-1 and TRBJ2-5; D uncertain. This CDR3 has 13 amino acids. Trimming removed 2 bases from V and 1 base from J, with 6 bases in between. Germline CDR1 SGHRS, CDR2 YFSETQ. CDR3 loop: CASSLLIQETQYF. For the CDR3, the DNA is TGCGCCAGCAGCTTACTCATCCAAGAGACCCAGTACTTC.